Sequencing of this T cell receptor beta chain was carried out in a study of T cells in Graves' hyperthyroidism and ophthalmopathy. Germline-derived CDR1 and CDR2 are SGHTA and FQGNSA. This CDR3 is 12 amino acids long. Deletions cut 6 bases from V and 7 bases from J, with 12 bases between. The source material, RNA transcripts, was used to amplify TCR beta CDR3 regions. First-round RT-PCR of the TCR CDR3 relied on the HTBI primer set. TCRdb reprocessed the multiplex PCR reads via MiXCR and lists one record per CDR3 protein. This table holds almost 500,000 distinct CDR3 sequences, roughly 22% found once.

The chain is built from TRBV7-2 and TRBJ1-2, with a tentative D call TRBD1 (5 bases). Sequencing was carried out using blood. The receptor was derived from a woman between 70 and 85 years old with Graves' ophthalmopathy. Here the CDR3 DNA reads TGTGCCAGCAGTTCTAACGGGGGTGGCTACACCTTC. It translates to CASSSNGGGYTF.